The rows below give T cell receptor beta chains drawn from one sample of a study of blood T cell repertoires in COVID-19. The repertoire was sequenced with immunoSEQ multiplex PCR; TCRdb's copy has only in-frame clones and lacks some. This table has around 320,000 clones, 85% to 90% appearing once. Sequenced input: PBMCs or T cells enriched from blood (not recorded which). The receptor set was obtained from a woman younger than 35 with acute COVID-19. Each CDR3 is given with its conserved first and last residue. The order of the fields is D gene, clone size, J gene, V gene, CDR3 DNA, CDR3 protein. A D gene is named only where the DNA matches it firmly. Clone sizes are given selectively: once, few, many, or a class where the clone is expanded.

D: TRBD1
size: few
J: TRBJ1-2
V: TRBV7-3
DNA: TGTGCCAGCAGCCCTACAGGGGATGATGGCTACACCTTC
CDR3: CASSPTGDDGYTF

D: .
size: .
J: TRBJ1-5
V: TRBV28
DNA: TGTGCCAGCAGTCGCCGGGACTCCCTAGAGAATCAGCCCCAGCATTTT
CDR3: CASSRRDSLENQPQHF

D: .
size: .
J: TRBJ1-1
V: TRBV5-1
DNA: TGCGCCAGCAGCTTGGAGGACACCAACGAAGCTTTCTTT
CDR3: CASSLEDTNEAFF

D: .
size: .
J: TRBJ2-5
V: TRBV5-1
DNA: TGCGCCAGCAGCCACACCATCAGCACAGGGCTAGAGACCCAGTACTTC
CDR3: CASSHTISTGLETQYF

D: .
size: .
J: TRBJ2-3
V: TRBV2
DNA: TGTGCCAGCAGTCTCGGGGCGGGGATCACAGATACGCAGTATTTT
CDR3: CASSLGAGITDTQYF

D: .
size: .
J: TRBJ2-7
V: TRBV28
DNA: TGTGCCAGCAGTTACGGGACACCTACCTACGAGCAGTACTTC
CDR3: CASSYGTPTYEQYF

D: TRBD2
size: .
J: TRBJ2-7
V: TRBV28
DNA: TGTGCCAGCAGTTTTACGGCGGGAGGTCCCGAGCAGTACTTC
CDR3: CASSFTAGGPEQYF

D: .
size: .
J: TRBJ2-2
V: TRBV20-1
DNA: TGCAGTGCTAGTTACAGACAGCACACCGGGGAGCTGTTTTTT
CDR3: CSASYRQHTGELFF

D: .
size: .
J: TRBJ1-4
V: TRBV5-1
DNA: TGCGCCAGCAGCTTGGAAAGGGGCACTAATGAAAAACTGTTTTTT
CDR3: CASSLERGTNEKLFF

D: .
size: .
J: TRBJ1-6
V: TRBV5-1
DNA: TGCGCCAGCAGCGCCCAGGGGCCAGTGGATAATTCACCCCTCCACTTT
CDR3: CASSAQGPVDNSPLHF

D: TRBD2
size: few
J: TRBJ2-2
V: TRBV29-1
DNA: TGCAGCGTTGAAACAACCGCGGGAGGGACTGGGGAGCTGTTTTTT
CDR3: CSVETTAGGTGELFF

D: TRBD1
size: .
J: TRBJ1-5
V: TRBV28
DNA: TGTGCCAGCAGTACCACAGGGGGAGGTCATCAGCCCCAGCATTTT
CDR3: CASSTTGGGHQPQHF

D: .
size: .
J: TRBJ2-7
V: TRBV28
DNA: TGTGCCAGCAGGGACACCCTTTGGGAGCAGTACTTC
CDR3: CASRDTLWEQYF

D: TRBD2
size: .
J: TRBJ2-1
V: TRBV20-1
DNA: TGCAGTGCTAGTTCTAGCGGGAGGGGCAATGAGCAGTTCTTC
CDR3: CSASSSGRGNEQFF

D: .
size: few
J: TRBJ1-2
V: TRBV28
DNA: TGTGCCAGCAGTTTAGCAGGGTCCTATGGCTACACCTTC
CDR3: CASSLAGSYGYTF

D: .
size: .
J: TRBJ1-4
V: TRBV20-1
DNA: TGCAGTGCTGGACTTAATGAAAAACTGTTTTTT
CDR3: CSAGLNEKLFF

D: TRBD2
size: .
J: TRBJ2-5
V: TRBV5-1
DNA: TGCGCCAGCAGCGGGGGAGGGGAGGCTCAAAAGACCCAGTACTTC
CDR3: CASSGGGEAQKTQYF

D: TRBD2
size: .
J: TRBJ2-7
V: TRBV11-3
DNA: TGTGCCAGCAGCTTAGATTGGGAGGGTAGAACCCCCTCCTACGAGCAGTACTTC
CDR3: CASSLDWEGRTPSYEQYF

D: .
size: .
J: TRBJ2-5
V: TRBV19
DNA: TGTGCCAGTAGTATCCGGGGCGAAGGGGGACTATCACAAGAGACCCAGTACTTC
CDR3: CASSIRGEGGLSQETQYF

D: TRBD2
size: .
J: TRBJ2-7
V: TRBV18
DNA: TGTGCCAGCTCACCGGTCGCTAGCGGGTGGGACGAGCAGTACTTC
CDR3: CASSPVASGWDEQYF

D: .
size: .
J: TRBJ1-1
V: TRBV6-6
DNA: TGTGCCAGCAGTCCCGTTTTCTTTCAGGGGTCGGCGAACACTGAAGCTTTCTTT
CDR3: CASSPVFFQGSANTEAFF

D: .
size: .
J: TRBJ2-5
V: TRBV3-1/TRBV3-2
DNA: TGTGCCAGCAGCCAAGATCCACAGGAAGAGACCCAGTACTTC
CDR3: CASSQDPQEETQYF

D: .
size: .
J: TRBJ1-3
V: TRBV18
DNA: TGTGCCAGCTCACCCCCCCGGCCCGGACAGAAGGACACCATATATTTT
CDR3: CASSPPRPGQKDTIYF

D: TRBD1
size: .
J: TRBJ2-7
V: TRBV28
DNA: TGTGCCAGCAGTAACAGGGGCCGGGAGCAGTACTTC
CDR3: CASSNRGREQYF

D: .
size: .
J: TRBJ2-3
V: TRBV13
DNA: TGTGCCAGCAGCTCACTTAGCACAGATACGCAGTATTTT
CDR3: CASSSLSTDTQYF

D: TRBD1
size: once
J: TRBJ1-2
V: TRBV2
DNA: TGTGCCAGCACCGACAGGGGTGGGAGCTATGGCTACACCTTC
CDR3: CASTDRGGSYGYTF

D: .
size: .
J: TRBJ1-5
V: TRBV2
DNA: TGTGCCAGCAGTGAATTGAGGTCCGTCAATCAGCCCCAGCATTTT
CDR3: CASSELRSVNQPQHF

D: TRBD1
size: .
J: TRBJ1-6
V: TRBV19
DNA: TGTGCCAGTGCCAGCCCGGGACAGATAATACCCCTCCACTTT
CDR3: CASASPGQIIPLHF

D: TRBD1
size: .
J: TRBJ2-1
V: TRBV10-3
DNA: TGTGCCCACCATCCATCCCCCGGACAGGGGGCCTACAATGAGCAGTTCTTC
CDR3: CAHHPSPGQGAYNEQFF

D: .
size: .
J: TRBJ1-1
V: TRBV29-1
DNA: TGCAGCGTTGAAGAGAGGGCTTCATGGATGGACACTGAAGCTTTCTTT
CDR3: CSVEERASWMDTEAFF

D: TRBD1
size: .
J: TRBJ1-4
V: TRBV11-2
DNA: TGTGCCAGCAGTCAGCAGGGGGGAACTAATGAAAAACTGTTTTTT
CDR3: CASSQQGGTNEKLFF

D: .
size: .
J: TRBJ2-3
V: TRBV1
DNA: TGCACCAGCAGCCACTACCGGCGGGGGCCGAACACAGATACGCAGTATTTT
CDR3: CTSSHYRRGPNTDTQYF

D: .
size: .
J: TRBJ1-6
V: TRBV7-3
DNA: TGTGCCAGCAGCTTATATGGGGGAGGAGGGAATTCACCCCTCCACTTT
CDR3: CASSLYGGGGNSPLHF

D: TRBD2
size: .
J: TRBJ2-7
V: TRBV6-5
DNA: TGTGCCAGCATCCCGACTAGCGGGAGGATGGGAGAGCAGTACTTC
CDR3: CASIPTSGRMGEQYF

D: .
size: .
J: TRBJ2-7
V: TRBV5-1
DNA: TGCGCCAGCAGCAACCCGACGGGGGAGCAGTACTTC
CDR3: CASSNPTGEQYF

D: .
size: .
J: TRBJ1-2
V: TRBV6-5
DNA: TGTGCCAGCAGTTACTCGTCGGGGTCGAACTATGGCTACACCTTC
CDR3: CASSYSSGSNYGYTF

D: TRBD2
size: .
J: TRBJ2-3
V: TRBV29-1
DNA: TGCAGCGTTGAACCTAGGACTAGCGGGGCAGATACGCAGTATTTT
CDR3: CSVEPRTSGADTQYF

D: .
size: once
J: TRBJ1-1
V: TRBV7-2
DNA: TGTGCCAGCAGCCCCCGGACAGAGTCGAGAGCTTTCTTT
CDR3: CASSPRTESRAFF

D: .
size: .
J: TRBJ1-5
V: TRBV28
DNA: TGTGCCAGCAGCCCCCTGTCGGGAGAGCGGCCCCAGCATTTT
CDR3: CASSPLSGERPQHF

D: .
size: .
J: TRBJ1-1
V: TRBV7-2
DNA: TGTGCCAGCAGCTTTTATCAGGAGGGGACTGAAGCTTTCTTT
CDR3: CASSFYQEGTEAFF

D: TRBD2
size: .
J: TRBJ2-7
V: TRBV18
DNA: TGTGCCAGCTCACCACCTAATAGCGGGAGCATATACGAGCAGTACTTC
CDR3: CASSPPNSGSIYEQYF

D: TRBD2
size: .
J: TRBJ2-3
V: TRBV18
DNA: TGTGCCAGCTCACCACCGGGACTAGCGGGAGGCACCGATACGCAGTATTTT
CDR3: CASSPPGLAGGTDTQYF

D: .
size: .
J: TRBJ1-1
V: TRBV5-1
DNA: TGCGCCAGCTTCCGGGACTCAAATCAAGGGGAAGCTTTCTTT
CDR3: CASFRDSNQGEAFF

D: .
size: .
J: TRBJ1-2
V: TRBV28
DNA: TGTGCCAGCAGTACCGCTAGGGGCTATGGCTACACCTTC
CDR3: CASSTARGYGYTF

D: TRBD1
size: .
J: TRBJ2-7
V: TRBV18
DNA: TGTGCCAGCTCACCGGACAGGGACGAGCAGTACTTC
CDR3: CASSPDRDEQYF

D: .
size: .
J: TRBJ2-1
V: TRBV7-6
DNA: TGTGCCAGCAGCGCTAAGCCGAGGAGGGAGTTGGCGGATGAGCAGTTCTTC
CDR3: CASSAKPRRELADEQFF

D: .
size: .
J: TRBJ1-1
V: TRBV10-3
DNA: TGTGCCATCAGTGGGCAGTTGAACACTGAAGCTTTCTTT
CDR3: CAISGQLNTEAFF

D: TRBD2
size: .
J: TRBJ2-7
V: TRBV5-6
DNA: TGTGCCAGCAGCTTGGAGCGGGAGAAGGGTTGGTACGAGCAGTACTTC
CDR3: CASSLEREKGWYEQYF

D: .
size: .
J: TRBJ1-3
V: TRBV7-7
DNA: TGTGCTAGCAGTCAAGCGTACTCTGGAAACACCATATATTTT
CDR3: CASSQAYSGNTIYF

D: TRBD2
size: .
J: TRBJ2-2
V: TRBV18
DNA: TGTGCCAGCTCACCGAGGACTAGCGGGAGTCTCTGGGAGCTGTTTTTT
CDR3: CASSPRTSGSLWELFF

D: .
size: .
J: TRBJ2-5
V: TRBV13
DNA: TGTGCCAGCAGCTTAGGAGGTCTAGCGAGAAAAGAGACCCAGTACTTC
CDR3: CASSLGGLARKETQYF

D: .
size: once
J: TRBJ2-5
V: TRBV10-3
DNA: TGTGCCATCAGTGTAGGTCCAAGGGGACAAGAGACCCAGTACTTC
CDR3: CAISVGPRGQETQYF

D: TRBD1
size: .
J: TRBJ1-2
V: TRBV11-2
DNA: TGTGCCAGCAGCGGGGACAGCTATGGCTACACCTTC
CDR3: CASSGDSYGYTF

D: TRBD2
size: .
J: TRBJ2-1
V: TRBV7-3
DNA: TGTGCCAGCAGCTTGTCCGGGACTAGCTCCCAATCCGTGCAGTTCTTC
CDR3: CASSLSGTSSQSVQFF

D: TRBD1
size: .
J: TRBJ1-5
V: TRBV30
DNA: TGTGCCTGGAGTGTACGGGACAGTAATCAGCCCCAGCATTTT
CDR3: CAWSVRDSNQPQHF

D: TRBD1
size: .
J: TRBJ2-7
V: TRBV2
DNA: TGTGCCAGCAGGGCCGGGACAGAGACCTACGAGCAGTACTTC
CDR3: CASRAGTETYEQYF

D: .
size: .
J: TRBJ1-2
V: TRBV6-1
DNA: TGTGCCAGCAGTGAAAACGGACTTTATGGCTACACCTTC
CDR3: CASSENGLYGYTF

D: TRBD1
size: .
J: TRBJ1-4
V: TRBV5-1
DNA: TGCGCCAGCAGCCCACAGGGGGCGGGTGAAAAACTGTTTTTT
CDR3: CASSPQGAGEKLFF

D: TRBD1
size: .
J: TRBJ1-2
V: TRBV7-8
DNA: TGTGCCAGCAGCTTAGCCGGACAGGCCTATGGCTACACCTTC
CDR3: CASSLAGQAYGYTF

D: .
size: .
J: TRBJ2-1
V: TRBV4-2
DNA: TGTGCCAGCAGCCAAGAGGACAGCTCCTACAATGAGCAGTTCTTC
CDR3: CASSQEDSSYNEQFF